The rows below give T cell receptor beta chains drawn from one sample of a study of blood T cell repertoires in COVID-19. Here immunoSEQ multiplex PCR was the method, and the copy in TCRdb shows in-frame clones only, minus some. The sample gives fewer than 200,000 clones, more than 80% of which show up once; roughly 7.7% is in the top ten. Sequenced sample: peripheral blood. Every receptor here comes from a woman in her fifties or sixties with acute or convalescent COVID-19. CDR3s include the opening cysteine and the closing phenylalanine or tryptophan. The order of the fields is J gene, D gene, clone size, V gene, CDR3 protein, CDR3 DNA. D genes are given only for firm matches. Expanded clones are given a class, and other clones once, few, many or no size at all.

>TRBJ1-2|.|.|TRBV30
CAWSVMTPNGYTF
TGTGCCTGGAGTGTAATGACACCTAATGGCTACACCTTC
>TRBJ1-5|.|.|TRBV3-1/TRBV3-2
CASSQGGDNQPQHF
TGTGCCAGCAGCCAAGGGGGAGACAATCAGCCCCAGCATTTT
>TRBJ1-3|.|.|TRBV5-8
CASSSGRLAKNTIYF
TGTGCCAGCAGCTCGGGACGTCTAGCGAAAAACACCATATATTTT
>TRBJ2-1|TRBD2|.|TRBV29-1
CSVEEGRTRVNEQFF
TGCAGCGTTGAAGAGGGAAGGACTAGGGTCAATGAGCAGTTCTTC
>TRBJ1-2|TRBD1|.|TRBV5-1
CASSQLSLGQGLAGYTF
TGCGCCAGCAGCCAATTATCCCTTGGACAGGGGTTAGCTGGCTACACCTTC
>TRBJ1-3|.|.|TRBV7-9
CASANSGNTIYF
TGTGCCAGCGCGAACTCTGGAAACACCATATATTTT
>TRBJ1-4|TRBD1|once|TRBV7-9
CASSLGQGQNEKLFF
TGTGCCAGCAGCCTCGGACAGGGCCAAAATGAAAAACTGTTTTTT
>TRBJ2-2|.|.|TRBV29-1
CSVLDLNTGELFF
TGCAGCGTCCTAGACCTTAACACCGGGGAGCTGTTTTTT
>TRBJ2-7|.|.|TRBV2
CASSAEEVAEQYF
TGTGCCAGCAGCGCTGAGGAGGTAGCGGAGCAGTACTTC
>TRBJ2-7|TRBD2|.|TRBV4-2
CASSQVGAGGSHEQYF
TGTGCCAGCAGCCAAGTAGGAGCGGGAGGATCCCACGAGCAGTACTTC
>TRBJ2-3|TRBD2|.|TRBV24-1
CATSDVGTSGRPDTQYF
TGTGCCACCAGTGACGTCGGGACTAGCGGGAGACCAGATACGCAGTATTTT
>TRBJ2-1|.|.|TRBV19
CASREDSRDEQFF
TGTGCCAGTAGAGAAGATAGCAGGGATGAGCAGTTCTTC